The sequence of this T cell receptor (beta chain) was determined in a study of T cell repertoires in cytomegalovirus infection. Study-level results: Across the ex vivo response, the dominant clonotypes were HLA-C-restricted CMV-specific TCR beta clonotypes. Carriers of CMV and the relevant HLA type were discriminated by public TCR beta frequency.

A word on this clonotype: Antigen: not known.

TCRdb reprocessed the reads via MiXCR and lists one record per CDR3 protein. The table has approximately 550,000 distinct CDR3 sequences, approximately 15% seen once; the top ten hold about 24%. The sample comprised CD8+ T cells from PBMCs. This receptor was identified in a human donor in good health (CMV status not recorded). Some clones in this sample may be carry-over from other donors' samples.

The CDR3, as DNA: TGTGCCAGCAGTGAATTGGGCTTTCCCTACGAGCAGTACTTC. As protein: CASSELGFPYEQYF. The J gene is TRBJ2-7, the V gene TRBV2, with D uncertain. There are 14 residues in the CDR3. V was cut by 2 bases and J by 2 bases, with 10 bases left in between. Germline V gene data show CDR1 as SNHLY and CDR2 as FYNNEI.